This T cell receptor (beta chain) stems from a study of shared clonotypes between healthy human individuals. Study-wide context: Ranging from 18 to 49 in age, donors were two women and a few men.

A CD45RA-negative memory subset and a CD45RA+ naive subset were separated from the CD4+ cells. Sequencing used immunoSEQ multiplex PCR; TCRdb keeps in-frame clones, though not all of them. The top ten clones hold 0.52% of a sample with roughly 1 million clones, around three quarters of them seen once. This TCR derives from a man aged 18 to 30 in good health. Some clones in this sample may be carry-over from other donors' samples. Sequencing was done on a sample of memory CD4+ T cells from PBMCs. Subset meaning: CD45RA-negative fraction.

The CDR3 sequence is CASSRGLAENYNEQFF. CDR3 DNA: TGCGCCAGCAGCAGAGGACTAGCGGAAAATTACAATGAGCAGTTCTTC. The chain links TRBV5-1 to TRBJ2-1, with 10 positions matching TRBD2. V lost 4 bases and J lost 4; bases outside the gene matches: 8. The CDR3 runs 16 residues. The V gene's germline CDR1 is SGHRS and CDR2 YFSETQ.